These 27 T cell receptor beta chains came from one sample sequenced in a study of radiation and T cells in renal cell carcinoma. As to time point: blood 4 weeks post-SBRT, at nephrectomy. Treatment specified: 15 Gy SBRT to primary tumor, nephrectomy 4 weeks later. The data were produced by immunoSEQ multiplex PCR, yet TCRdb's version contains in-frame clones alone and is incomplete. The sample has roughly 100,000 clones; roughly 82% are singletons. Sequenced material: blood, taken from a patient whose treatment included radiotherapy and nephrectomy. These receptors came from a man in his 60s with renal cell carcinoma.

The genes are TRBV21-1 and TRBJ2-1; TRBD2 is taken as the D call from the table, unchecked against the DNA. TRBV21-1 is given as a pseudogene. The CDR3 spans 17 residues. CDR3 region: CASSKDLRESSYNEQFF. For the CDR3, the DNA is TGTGCCAGCAGCAAAGACTTACGGGAGAGCTCCTACAATGAGCAGTTCTTC.

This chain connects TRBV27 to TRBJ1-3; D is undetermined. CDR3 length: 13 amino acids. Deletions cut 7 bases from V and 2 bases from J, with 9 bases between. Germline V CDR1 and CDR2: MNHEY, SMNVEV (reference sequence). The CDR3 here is CASTSGPGNTIYF. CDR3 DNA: TGTGCCAGCACCTCTGGCCCTGGAAACACCATATATTTT.

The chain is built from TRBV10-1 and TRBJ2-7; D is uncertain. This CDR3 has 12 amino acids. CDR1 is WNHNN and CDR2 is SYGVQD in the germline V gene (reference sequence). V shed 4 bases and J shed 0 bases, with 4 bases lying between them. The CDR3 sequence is CASSGDSYEQYF. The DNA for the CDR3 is TGCGCCAGCAGTGGGGACTCCTACGAGCAGTACTTC.

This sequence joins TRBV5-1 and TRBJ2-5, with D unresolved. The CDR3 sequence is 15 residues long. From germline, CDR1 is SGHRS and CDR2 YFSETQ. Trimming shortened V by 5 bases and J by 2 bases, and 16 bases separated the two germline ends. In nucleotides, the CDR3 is TGCGCCAGCAGTATTAGGAACTGGCCTCAAGAGACCCAGTACTTC. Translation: CASSIRNWPQETQYF. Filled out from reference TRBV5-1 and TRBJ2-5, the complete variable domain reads KAGVTQTPRYLIKTRGQQVTLSCSPISGHRSVSWYQQTPGQGLQFLFEYFSETQRNKGNFPGRFSGRQFSNSRSEMNVSTLELGDSALYLCASSIRNWPQETQYFGPGTRLLVL.

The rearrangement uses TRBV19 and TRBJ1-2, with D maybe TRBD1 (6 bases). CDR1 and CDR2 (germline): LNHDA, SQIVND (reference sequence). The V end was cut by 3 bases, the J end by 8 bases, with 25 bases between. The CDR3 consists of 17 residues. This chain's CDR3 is CASSIRGRGQGLYGYTF. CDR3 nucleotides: TGTGCCAGTAGTATTCGGGGCAGGGGCCAGGGACTATACGGCTACACCTTC.

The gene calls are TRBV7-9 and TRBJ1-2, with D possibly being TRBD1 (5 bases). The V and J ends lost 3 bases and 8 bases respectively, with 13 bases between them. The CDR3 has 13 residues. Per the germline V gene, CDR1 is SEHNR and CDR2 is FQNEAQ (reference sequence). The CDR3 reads CASSFRGDDGYTF. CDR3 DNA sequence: TGTGCCAGCAGCTTTCGGGGGGACGACGGCTACACCTTC.

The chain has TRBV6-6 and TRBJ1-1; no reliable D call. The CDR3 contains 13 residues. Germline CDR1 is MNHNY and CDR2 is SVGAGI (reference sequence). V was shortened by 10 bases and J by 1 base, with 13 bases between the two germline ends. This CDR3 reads CAITRNQNTEAFF. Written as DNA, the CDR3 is TGTGCCATAACAAGGAATCAGAACACTGAAGCTTTCTTT.

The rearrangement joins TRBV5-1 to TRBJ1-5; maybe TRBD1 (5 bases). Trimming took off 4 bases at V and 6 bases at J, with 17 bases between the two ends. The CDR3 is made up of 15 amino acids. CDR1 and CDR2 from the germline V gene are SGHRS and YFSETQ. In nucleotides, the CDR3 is TGCGCCAGCAGCGTGGGGGTGGGAGAGGGTCAGCCCCAGCATTTT. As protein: CASSVGVGEGQPQHF.

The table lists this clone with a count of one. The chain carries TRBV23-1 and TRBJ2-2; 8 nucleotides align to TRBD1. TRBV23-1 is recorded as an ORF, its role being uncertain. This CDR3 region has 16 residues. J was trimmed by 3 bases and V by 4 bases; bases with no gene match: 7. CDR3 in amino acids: CASSPAGGADTGELFF. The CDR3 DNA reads TGCGCCAGCAGTCCGGCAGGGGGCGCAGACACCGGGGAGCTGTTTTTT.

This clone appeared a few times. CDR3 amino acids: CASSSLRAGRKLYNEQFF. The CDR3 nucleotides are TGTGCCAGCTCATCCCTTCGGGCGGGACGTAAACTATACAATGAGCAGTTCTTC. V and J are TRBV18 and TRBJ2-1; D may be TRBD2 (6 bases). V lost 5 bases to trimming and J lost 4 bases, with 24 bases between them. The CDR3 length is 18 residues. CDR1 and CDR2 (germline): KGHSH, LQKENI.

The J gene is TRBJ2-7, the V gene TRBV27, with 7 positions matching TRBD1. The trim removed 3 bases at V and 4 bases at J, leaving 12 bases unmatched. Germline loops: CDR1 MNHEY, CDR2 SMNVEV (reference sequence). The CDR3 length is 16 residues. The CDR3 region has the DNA TGTGCCAGCAGTTTCTACGACAGGGCCCCTCTTTACGAGCAGTACTTC. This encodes CASSFYDRAPLYEQYF.

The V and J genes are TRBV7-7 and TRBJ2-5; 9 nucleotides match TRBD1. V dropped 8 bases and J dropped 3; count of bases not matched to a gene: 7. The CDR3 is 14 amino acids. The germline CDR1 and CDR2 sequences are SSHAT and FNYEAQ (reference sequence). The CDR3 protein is CASASTGGEETQYF. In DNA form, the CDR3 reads TGTGCCAGCGCAAGTACAGGGGGCGAAGAGACCCAGTACTTC.

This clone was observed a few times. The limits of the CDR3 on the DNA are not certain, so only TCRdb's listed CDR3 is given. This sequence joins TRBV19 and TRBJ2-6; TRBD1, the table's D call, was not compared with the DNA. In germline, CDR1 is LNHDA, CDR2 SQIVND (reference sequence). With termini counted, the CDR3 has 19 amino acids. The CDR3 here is CASRRFSGQGSSGANVLTF.

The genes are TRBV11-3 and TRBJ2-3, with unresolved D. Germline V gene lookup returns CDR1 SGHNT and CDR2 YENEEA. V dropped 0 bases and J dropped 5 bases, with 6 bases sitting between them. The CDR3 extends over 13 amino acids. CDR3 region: CASSLDQLDTQYF. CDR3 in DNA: TGTGCCAGCAGCTTAGACCAACTAGATACGCAGTATTTT.

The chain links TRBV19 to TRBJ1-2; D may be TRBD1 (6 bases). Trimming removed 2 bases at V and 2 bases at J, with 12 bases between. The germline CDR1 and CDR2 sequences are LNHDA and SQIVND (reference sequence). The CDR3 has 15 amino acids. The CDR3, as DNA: TGTGCCAGTAGTATATTTGGGCAGGGGAACTATGGCTACACCTTC. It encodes CASSIFGQGNYGYTF.

The CDR3 DNA reads as TGTGCCAGCAGTTCATACCGAAAGAAGGCCGGGGAGCTGTTTTTT. This encodes CASSSYRKKAGELFF. V usage is TRBV27 and J usage is TRBJ2-2; D call uncertain. This CDR3 region has 15 residues. V was cut by 4 bases and J by 6 bases, with 15 bases left in between. The germline gives CDR1 MNHEY, CDR2 SMNVEV (reference sequence).

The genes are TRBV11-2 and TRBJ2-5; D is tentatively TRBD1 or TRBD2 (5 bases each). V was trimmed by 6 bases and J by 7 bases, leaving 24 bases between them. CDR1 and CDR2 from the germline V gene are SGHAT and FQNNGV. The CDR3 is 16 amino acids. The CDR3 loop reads CASSSLRGPRVGTQYF. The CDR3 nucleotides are TGTGCCAGCAGTTCCCTCCGGGGCCCCCGGGTTGGGACCCAGTACTTC.

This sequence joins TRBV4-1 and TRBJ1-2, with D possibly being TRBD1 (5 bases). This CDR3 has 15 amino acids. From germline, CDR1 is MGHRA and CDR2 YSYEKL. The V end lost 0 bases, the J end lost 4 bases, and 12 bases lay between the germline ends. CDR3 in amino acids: CASSQEAGISYGYTF. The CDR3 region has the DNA TGCGCCAGCAGCCAAGAAGCAGGGATTTCCTATGGCTACACCTTC.

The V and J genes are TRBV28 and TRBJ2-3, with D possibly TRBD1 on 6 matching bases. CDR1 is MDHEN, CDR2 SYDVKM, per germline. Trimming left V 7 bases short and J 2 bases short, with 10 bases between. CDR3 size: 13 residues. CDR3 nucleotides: TGTGCCAGCAACGGACAGTTCACAGATACGCAGTATTTT. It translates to CASNGQFTDTQYF. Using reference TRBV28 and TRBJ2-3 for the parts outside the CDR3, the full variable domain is DVKVTQSSRYLVKRTGEKVFLECVQDMDHENMFWYRQDPGLGLRLIYFSYDVKMKEKGDIPEGYSVSREKKERFSLILESASTNQTSMYLCASNGQFTDTQYFGPGTRLTVL.

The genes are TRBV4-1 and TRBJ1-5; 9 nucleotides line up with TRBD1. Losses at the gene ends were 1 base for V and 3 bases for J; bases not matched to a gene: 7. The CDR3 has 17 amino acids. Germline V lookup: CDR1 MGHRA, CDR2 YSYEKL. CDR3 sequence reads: CASSQVLRDRDNQPQHF. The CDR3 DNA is TGCGCCAGCAGCCAAGTTCTTCGGGACAGGGACAATCAGCCCCAGCATTTT.

The chain's CDR3 is CASVYVGGYGYTF. CDR3 sequence (DNA): TGTGCCAGCGTTTACGTTGGGGGGTATGGCTACACCTTC. The chain joins TRBV6-4 to TRBJ1-2, with D maybe TRBD1 (5 bases). The CDR3 has 13 residues. In germline, CDR1 is MRHNA, CDR2 SNTAGT. The V end lost 8 bases, the J end lost 5 bases, and 15 bases lay between the germline ends.

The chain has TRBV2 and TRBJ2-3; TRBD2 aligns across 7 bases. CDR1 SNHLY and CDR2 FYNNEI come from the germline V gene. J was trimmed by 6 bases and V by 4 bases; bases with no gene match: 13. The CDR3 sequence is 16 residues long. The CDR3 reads CASSGSSGPNWDTQYF. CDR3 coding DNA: TGTGCCAGCAGTGGGTCTAGCGGCCCCAACTGGGATACGCAGTATTTT.

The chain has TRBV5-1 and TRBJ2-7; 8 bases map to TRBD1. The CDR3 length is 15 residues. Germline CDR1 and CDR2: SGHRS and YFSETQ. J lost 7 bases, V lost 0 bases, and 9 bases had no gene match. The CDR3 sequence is CASSLGVQGALEQYF. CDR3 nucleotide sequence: TGCGCCAGCAGCTTGGGGGTCCAGGGGGCGCTTGAGCAGTACTTC.

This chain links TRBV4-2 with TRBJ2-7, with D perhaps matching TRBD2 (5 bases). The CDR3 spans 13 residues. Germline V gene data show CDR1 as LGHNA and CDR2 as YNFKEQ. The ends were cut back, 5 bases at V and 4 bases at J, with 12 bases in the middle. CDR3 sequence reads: CASSFRTVYEQYF. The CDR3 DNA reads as TGTGCCAGCAGCTTCCGGACTGTTTACGAGCAGTACTTC.

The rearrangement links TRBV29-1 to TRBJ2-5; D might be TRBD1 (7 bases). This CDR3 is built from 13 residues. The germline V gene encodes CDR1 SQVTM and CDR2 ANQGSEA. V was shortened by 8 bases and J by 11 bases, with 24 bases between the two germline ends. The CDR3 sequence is CSTRGTEAAEQYF. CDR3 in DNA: TGCAGCACCCGGGGGACAGAGGCTGCGGAGCAGTACTTC.

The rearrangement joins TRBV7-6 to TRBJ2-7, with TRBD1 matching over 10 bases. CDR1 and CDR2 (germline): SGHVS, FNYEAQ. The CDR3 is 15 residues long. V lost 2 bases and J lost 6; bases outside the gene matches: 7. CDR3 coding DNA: TGTGCCAGCAGCTTAAGCCCGGGACAGGGGTTCGAGCAGTACTTC. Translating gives CASSLSPGQGFEQYF.

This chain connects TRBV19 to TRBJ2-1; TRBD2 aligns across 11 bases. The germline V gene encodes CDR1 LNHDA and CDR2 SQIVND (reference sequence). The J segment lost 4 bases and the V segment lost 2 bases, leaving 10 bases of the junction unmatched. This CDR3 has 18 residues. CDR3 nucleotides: TGTGCCAGTAGTATAAAAAGGACCGGGACTAGCGGATACAATGAGCAGTTCTTC. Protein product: CASSIKRTGTSGYNEQFF.